Listed here is a single TCR beta chain. This clone was seen many times. What this receptor recognizes is not known. Base qualities are missing; no much larger clone stands one base away. The sample comes from a study of radiation and T cells in renal cell carcinoma (dated by TCRdb to 2018 to 2020). About the full investigation: In total, about 50 samples underwent TCR beta sequencing: some 25 tumors plus 27 peripheral blood samples. In the 55 or so samples combined, some 4,000,000 unique CDR3 nucleotide sequences were found, encoding roughly 2,500,000 unique CDR3 amino acid sequences.

The time point label of this sample denotes: tumor resected at nephrectomy. The treatment or condition label, read with the paper, signifies: treatment-naive control, cytoreductive nephrectomy. Control tumors were obtained from treatment-naive renal cell carcinoma patients in whom cytoreductive nephrectomy was performed without prior radiation. Every patient had renal cell carcinoma of clear cell pathology. Control tumors used for TCR sequencing were obtained from several females and about 12 males (median age approximately 54 years, range roughly 35 to 85) and were resected from the early 2010s to the mid-2010s. The tumors were dissociated mechanically, digested with collagenase/hyaluronidase at 37 degrees C, processed in gentleMACS C tubes, and kept in liquid nitrogen. The QIAamp DNA Blood Mini Kit (Qiagen) was used to prepare genomic DNA for TCR sequencing. Only samples passing all quality control checks were included in the analyses.

The study at large found these results: Because only small tumor regions of roughly 1 g were available, the study did not capture intratumoral heterogeneity. Effects of radiation dose or scheduling on the TCR repertoire could not be addressed with the single-armed trial design. TCR clonality was higher in irradiated tumors than in controls, as the top 100 clonotypes made up an average of around 54% of the repertoire in irradiated tumors compared with 43% in nephrectomy-only tumors. Compared with control tumors, irradiated tumors had a greater number of dominant CDR3 motifs, and those motifs took up a bigger portion of the repertoire.

Following the manufacturer's recommendations, the immunoSEQ kit was used to generate TCR beta libraries from genomic DNA. To prepare libraries, a first multiplex PCR with proprietary primers was run, followed by a second PCR that added unique barcodes, and a bead cleanup was done after each round. A positive control reaction and a negative control reaction, both provided in the kit, were run with every batch of samples. The final libraries were assessed on an Agilent 4200 TapeStation D1000 ScreenTape, pooled by volume, and quantified by qPCR. Sequencing was performed on an Illumina NextSeq500 with a MidOutput 150-cycle cartridge, and 156 Read1 and 15 Index1 cycles were run with kit custom primers. The pooled library was loaded at about 1 pM, with a roughly 20% PhiX control spiked in. Per the original workflow: Vendor-processed data were analyzed in R, with a clonotype defined as all T cells sharing the same CDR3 nucleotide sequence. In the clone abundance analyses, frequencies were normalized to the 10,000 most abundant clones in each sample. Public T cell clones, which averaged fewer than five per sample, were removed prior to analysis. Dominant motifs were analyzed with ImmunoMap using the PAM10 matrix, a gap penalty of 30, and a homology threshold of 0.3, and motifs with a cumulative frequency of at least 0.01 were considered dominant. TCRdb stores this immuneACCESS table with in-frame sequences only. Part of the clones is absent; in the studies checked, under half of the shortfall reflects unresolved V genes, and no reason is known for the rest. The V and J calls and clone size come from that table; D and trimming were worked out from the DNA. Within this sample are more than 15,000 clones, with about 55% of them counted one time only. The ten largest clones capture 30% to 35% of the sample.

Via the germline V gene (reference sequence), CDR1 is GTSNPN and CDR2 SVGIG. The CDR3 runs 13 amino acids, cysteine and phenylalanine included. Left in the record is the CDR3 DNA by itself, 39 bases read in frame from the first base. V and J are truncated by 7 bases and 7 bases respectively, leaving an intervening sequence of 19 bases. The sequencing here drew on tumor tissue, taken from a patient whose treatment was nephrectomy without radiotherapy. The clonotype originates from a middle-aged man with renal cell carcinoma. The chain links TRBV30 with TRBJ1-2; possibly the D gene is TRBD1, per 5 matching bases. The sequenced DNA: TGTGCCTCGGGGGAGAGGGGAGGAGGTGGCTACACCTTC. Its protein reads: CASGERGGGGYTF. Here the CDR3 is joined to the reference TRBV30 and TRBJ1-2 genes, and the full variable domain is: SQTIHQWPATLVQPVGSPLSLECTVEGTSNPNLYWYRQAAGRGLQLLFYSVGIGQISSEVPQNLSASRPQDRQFILSSKKLLLSDSGFYLCASGERGGGGYTFGSGTRLTVV.